Below, 10 T cell receptor beta chains from the same sample are listed, as sequenced in a study of shared clonotypes between healthy human individuals. The protocol was immunoSEQ multiplex PCR, while the TCRdb copy is restricted to in-frame clones and leaves out a portion. The sample includes some 2,500,000 clones, 92% of them seen just once. The sample comprised naive CD4+ T cells from PBMCs. Subset defined: CD45RA+ positively selected. The receptors here all came from a man aged 18 to 29 in good health. Some clones in this sample may be carry-over from other donors' samples.

V usage is TRBV6-6 and J usage is TRBJ1-5; D remains ambiguous. Germline V lookup: CDR1 MNHNY, CDR2 SVGAGI (reference sequence). V lost 2 bases and J 7 bases, leaving 18 bases between the germline ends. This CDR3 comprises 16 residues. CDR3 amino acids: CASSYATGPKGQPQHF. The CDR3 coding sequence is TGTGCCAGCAGTTACGCCACCGGGCCCAAGGGACAGCCCCAGCATTTT.

This clone was counted a single time. This rearrangement joins TRBV5-1 to TRBJ1-2, with D uncertain. Per germline, CDR1 SGHRS and CDR2 YFSETQ. This CDR3 contains 15 residues. V lost 0 bases and J lost 5, with 14 bases in between. For the CDR3, the DNA is TGCGCCAGCAGCTTGGATCCCAGCACAGCATATGGCTACACCTTC. Protein: CASSLDPSTAYGYTF.

Comments on this clone: The DNA is left out, because the CDR3 cannot be placed on it with certainty; the CDR3 is given as TCRdb lists it. J is TRBJ1-6 and V is TRBV5-1. The CDR3 numbers 20 amino acids, ends counted. Germline V CDR1 and CDR2: SGHRS, YFSETQ. The CDR3 sequence is CASSLAPFGPGSSYNSPLHF.

The chain has TRBV4-3 and TRBJ2-2; D possibly matches TRBD1 or TRBD2 (5 bases each). This CDR3 has 17 amino acids. Trimming left V 0 bases short and J 4 bases short, with 15 bases between. In germline, CDR1 is LGHNA, CDR2 YSLEER. CDR3 amino acids: CASSQDPAGTTTGELFF. The CDR3 DNA reads TGCGCCAGCAGCCAAGATCCGGCAGGGACGACCACCGGGGAGCTGTTTTTT.

The sample holds one count of this clone. J is TRBJ1-3 and V is TRBV6-5; a weak D match, TRBD1 (6 bases). Trimming cost V 6 bases and J 2 bases, with 14 bases left between them. The germline CDR1 and CDR2 sequences are MNHEY and SVGAGI. This CDR3 has 15 amino acids. The CDR3 spells CASSRSTGTGNTIYF. The CDR3 DNA reads TGTGCCAGCAGCCGGAGTACAGGGACTGGAAACACCATATATTTT.

J is TRBJ2-3 and V is TRBV18, with 7 bases that match TRBD2. The germline V gene has CDR1 KGHSH and CDR2 LQKENI. The CDR3 has 16 amino acids. After removal of 4 bases from V and 3 bases from J, the junction contained 10 bases not matched to a gene. CDR3 loop: CASSRGVGTNTDTQYF. DNA of the CDR3: TGTGCCAGCTCACGAGGGGTAGGGACTAATACAGATACGCAGTATTTT.

The chain couples TRBV5-1 to TRBJ2-3, with D possibly matching TRBD1 (5 bases). The CDR3 is 16 residues long. CDR1 is SGHRS and CDR2 is YFSETQ in the germline V gene. V dropped 0 bases and J dropped 2 bases, with 13 bases sitting between them. The CDR3 coding sequence is TGCGCCAGCAGCTTGGCAAGGGGATTATACACAGATACGCAGTATTTT. Residues: CASSLARGLYTDTQYF.

V is TRBV5-6 and J is TRBJ2-3, with TRBD1 matching 8 bases. CDR3 size: 14 residues. Unmatched junction bases numbered 8, after V lost 0 bases and J lost 11 bases. CDR1 and CDR2 (germline): SGHDT, YYEEEE. The CDR3 DNA sequence: TGTGCCAGCAGCTTGGCGAGGGACAGGCCTAAGCAGTATTTT. It codes for CASSLARDRPKQYF.

The rearrangement links TRBV10-3 to TRBJ1-2, with D tentatively TRBD1 (5 bases). Between the trimmed V and J ends, which lost 2 bases and 7 bases, there was a span of 11 bases. Germline lookup yields CDR1 ENHRY and CDR2 SYGVKD. The CDR3 has 13 residues. CDR3 nucleotides: TGTGCCATCAGTGAGGGACAATTTCTTGGCTACACCTTC. This sequence encodes CAISEGQFLGYTF.

This clone appeared once. Other DNA sequences of this sample code for an identical CDR3. J is TRBJ2-1 and V is TRBV18; 9 bases map to TRBD2. The length of the CDR3 is 16 residues. Germline loops: CDR1 KGHSH, CDR2 LQKENI. Trimming cost V 0 bases and J 6 bases; bases outside gene matches: 6. The CDR3 bases are TGTGCCAGCTCACCACCGGGAGCGGGGGGCGGCAATGAGCAGTTCTTC. Amino acid sequence: CASSPPGAGGGNEQFF.